Each of the 29 T cell receptor beta chains below was sequenced from the same sample in a study of blood T cell repertoires in COVID-19. Clones were sequenced by immunoSEQ multiplex PCR, and TCRdb holds only the in-frame ones, with some missing. This table has over 150,000 clones, 60% to 80% appearing once. Sequenced: peripheral blood. The source of these receptors is a man between 65 and 79 years old with acute or convalescent COVID-19.

The rearrangement links TRBV11-2 to TRBJ2-5; D is possibly TRBD2 (6 bases). Germline V gene data show CDR1 as SGHAT and CDR2 as FQNNGV. V was pared by 5 bases and J by 5 bases, with 18 bases between. The CDR3 has 15 amino acids. CDR3 region: CASSPRLARRETQYF. CDR3 nucleotide sequence: TGTGCCAGCAGCCCAAGGCTAGCGAGAAGGGAGACCCAGTACTTC.

The genes are TRBV5-5 and TRBJ2-7, with TRBD1 matching over 10 bases. The ends lost 0 bases at V and 6 bases at J; junction bases unmatched: 6. The CDR3 is made up of 15 amino acids. CDR1 is SGHKS, CDR2 YYEKEE, per germline (reference sequence). DNA of the CDR3: TGTGCCAGCAGCTTGGGAGCGGGACAGGGGTCCGAGCAGTACTTC. Protein product: CASSLGAGQGSEQYF.

This sequence joins TRBV6-5 and TRBJ2-7; no definite D call. V was cut by 0 bases and J by 2 bases, with 8 bases left in between. Germline-derived CDR1 and CDR2 are MNHEY and SVGAGI. The CDR3 spans 14 residues. The CDR3 nucleotides are TGTGCCAGCAGTTACTCGCCCAGAACCTACGAGCAGTACTTC. Protein: CASSYSPRTYEQYF.

This chain links TRBV7-3 with TRBJ1-1; tentatively, D is TRBD1 (6 bases). The CDR3 contains 14 residues. V was pared by 5 bases and J by 1 base, with 11 bases between. The V gene's germline CDR1 is SGHTA and CDR2 FQGTGA. CDR3 in amino acids: CASSPKTGNTEAFF. The CDR3 DNA reads as TGTGCCAGCAGCCCAAAGACAGGGAACACTGAAGCTTTCTTT.

The gene calls are TRBV21-1 and TRBJ2-1; the table calls TRBD2, which could not be checked here. TRBV21-1 is assigned pseudogene status. The CDR3 runs to 15 residues. The CDR3 protein is CASSYSGTSGGEQFF. CDR3 in DNA: TGTGCCAGCAGTTACTCCGGGACTAGCGGGGGTGAGCAGTTCTTC.

This chain links TRBV6-5 with TRBJ2-2, with TRBD1 as a possible D gene (5 bases). Germline CDR1 MNHEY, CDR2 SVGAGI. CDR3 length: 15 amino acids. Trimming shortened V by 6 bases and J by 0 bases, and 11 bases separated the two germline ends. CDR3 in amino acids: CASRPRVANTGELFF. The DNA of the CDR3 is TGTGCCAGCAGACCCAGGGTCGCGAACACCGGGGAGCTGTTTTTT.

V gene TRBV28 combines with J gene TRBJ1-2; the match to TRBD1 covers 7 bases. Per germline, CDR1 MDHEN and CDR2 SYDVKM. The length of the CDR3 is 14 residues. The J segment lost 4 bases and the V segment lost 5 bases, leaving 7 bases of the junction unmatched. The CDR3 DNA reads TGTGCCAGCAGTCCCCGACAGGGTTTCTATGGCTACACCTTC. It codes for CASSPRQGFYGYTF.

The rearrangement uses TRBV6-6 and TRBJ2-7, with 10 bases identical to TRBD2. V lost 5 bases and J lost 6; bases outside the gene matches: 7. CDR3 length equals 14 residues. The germline gives CDR1 MNHNY, CDR2 SVGAGI (reference sequence). CDR3 amino acids: CASSALAGVGEQYF. The DNA of the CDR3 is TGTGCCAGCAGTGCGCTAGCGGGAGTAGGCGAGCAGTACTTC.

V is TRBV7-9 and J is TRBJ2-7, with 8 bases identical to TRBD1. Germline values: CDR1 SEHNR, CDR2 FQNEAQ (reference sequence). This CDR3 comprises 14 residues. Germline trimming cut 5 bases from V and 5 bases from J; bases unmatched to any gene: 8. CDR3 loop: CASSPALTGDEQYF. CDR3 DNA sequence: TGTGCCAGCAGCCCGGCCCTGACAGGGGACGAGCAGTACTTC.

This sequence joins TRBV7-6 and TRBJ2-5, with D tentatively TRBD2 (5 bases). The germline V gene encodes CDR1 SGHVS and CDR2 FNYEAQ. V was trimmed by 1 base and J by 4 bases, leaving 13 bases between them. This CDR3 region has 15 residues. CDR3 sequence (DNA): TGTGCCAGCAGCTTAGACCTAGCTCGACCAGAGACCCAGTACTTC. This gives the protein CASSLDLARPETQYF.

The chain uses TRBV5-4 and TRBJ1-1; the match to TRBD1 covers 8 bases. Losses at the gene ends were 4 bases for V and 4 bases for J; bases not matched to a gene: 6. Germline CDR1 and CDR2: SGHNT and YYREEE (reference sequence). The CDR3 totals 14 residues. Here the CDR3 reads CASSAITGGTEAFF. In nucleotides, the CDR3 is TGTGCCAGCAGCGCAATAACAGGGGGCACTGAAGCTTTCTTT.

V usage is TRBV6-1 and J usage is TRBJ2-5; 11 bases fit TRBD2. V gave up 4 bases and J gave up 2 bases; unmatched junction bases: 9. CDR3 size: 17 residues. Germline assignment: CDR1 MNHNS and CDR2 SASEGT. In nucleotides, the CDR3 is TGTGCCAGCAGTGCCTTAGCGGGGGGGCTTCCGCAAGAGACCCAGTACTTC. Translating it yields CASSALAGGLPQETQYF.

The chain joins TRBV6-1 to TRBJ1-2; TRBD1 matches at 8 bases. Germline values: CDR1 MNHNS, CDR2 SASEGT. CDR3 size: 16 residues. V shed 4 bases and J 3 bases; nucleotides not matched to a gene: 10. The CDR3 protein is CASSVPGGSAHYGYTF. The CDR3, as DNA: TGTGCCAGCAGTGTCCCAGGGGGCAGTGCCCACTATGGCTACACCTTC.

This chain links TRBV9 with TRBJ2-5, with D tentatively TRBD2 (6 bases). Germline V lookup: CDR1 SGDLS, CDR2 YYNGEE. The CDR3 runs to 14 residues. V dropped 3 bases and J dropped 5 bases, with 14 bases sitting between them. The CDR3 DNA reads as TGTGCCAGCAGCGAGGGGCAGGGAGGTGAGACCCAGTACTTC. Protein sequence: CASSEGQGGETQYF. Combining the CDR3 with reference TRBV9 and TRBJ2-5 gives the whole variable domain DSGVTQTPKHLITATGQRVTLRCSPRSGDLSVYWYQQSLDQGLQFLIQYYNGEERAKGNILERFSAQQFPDLHSELNLSSLELGDSALYFCASSEGQGGETQYFGPGTRLLVL.

This clone was counted a single time. The rearrangement joins TRBV19 to TRBJ1-5; D is undetermined. Germline CDR1 reads LNHDA; CDR2 reads SQIVND (reference sequence). The CDR3 loop spans 15 amino acids. V was shortened by 4 bases and J by 0 bases, with 10 bases between the two germline ends. The CDR3 sequence: CASSTTGDSNQPQHF. CDR3 nucleotides: TGTGCCAGTAGTACCACCGGGGATAGCAATCAGCCCCAGCATTTT. Supplemented by reference TRBV19 and TRBJ1-5, the full variable domain reads DGGITQSPKYLFRKEGQNVTLSCEQNLNHDAMYWYRQDPGQGLRLIYYSQIVNDFQKGDIAEGYSVSREKKESFPLTVTSAQKNPTAFYLCASSTTGDSNQPQHFGDGTRLSIL.

The rearrangement links TRBV6-5 to TRBJ2-7; 8 bases map to TRBD1. Trimming took 10 bases from V and 1 from J; bases not matched to a gene: 9. CDR1 and CDR2 (germline): MNHEY, SVGAGI. This CDR3 contains 14 residues. This CDR3 reads CATLDRGGSYEQYF. In DNA, the CDR3 is TGTGCCACCCTCGACAGGGGAGGATCCTACGAGCAGTACTTC.

The rearrangement uses TRBV7-2 and TRBJ2-1; 8 positions match TRBD2. The junction had 7 bases not matched to a gene; V was cut back by 1 base and J by 5 bases. CDR1 SGHTA and CDR2 FQGNSA come from the germline V gene. CDR3 length: 16 residues. The CDR3 DNA sequence: TGTGCCAGCAGCTTAGGGGTGGCGGGAGGCCACAATGAGCAGTTCTTC. It specifies CASSLGVAGGHNEQFF.

This clone has ten or more counts. This sequence joins TRBV15 and TRBJ2-7; possible D gene TRBD1, 6 bases. This CDR3 has 15 amino acids. Germline lookup yields CDR1 LNHNV and CDR2 YYDKDF (reference sequence). Trimming removed 0 bases from V and 7 bases from J, with 16 bases in between. CDR3 residues: CATSRDIPARGEQYF. In DNA form, the CDR3 reads TGTGCCACCAGCAGAGACATACCGGCTAGGGGGGAGCAGTACTTC. Full variable domain (remainder filled in from reference TRBV15 and TRBJ2-7): DAMVIQNPRYQVTQFGKPVTLSCSQTLNHNVMYWYQQKSSQAPKLLFHYYDKDFNNEADTPDNFQSRRPNTSFCFLDIRSPGLGDTAMYLCATSRDIPARGEQYFGPGTRLTVT.

V usage is TRBV4-3 and J usage is TRBJ2-3; TRBD1 agrees at 10 bases. Unmatched junction bases numbered 8, after V lost 0 bases and J lost 5 bases. CDR3 length: 17 amino acids. Germline V gene sequence: CDR1 LGHNA, CDR2 YSLEER. The CDR3 region has the DNA TGCGCCAGCAGCCAAGACCCGACAGGGGGCTTACGAGATACGCAGTATTTT. Translating it yields CASSQDPTGGLRDTQYF.

The chain is built from TRBV27 and TRBJ1-1; 7 bases align to TRBD1. The germline CDR1 and CDR2 sequences are MNHEY and SMNVEV (reference sequence). The length of the CDR3 is 13 residues. J gave up 5 bases and V 8 bases, and 8 bases lay outside the gene matches. This CDR3 reads CASSRQGDTEAFF. The CDR3 DNA reads as TGTGCCAGCTCCCGACAGGGTGATACTGAAGCTTTCTTT.

The chain links TRBV6-5 to TRBJ2-5; D unclear. The germline V gene encodes CDR1 MNHEY and CDR2 SVGAGI. V lost 7 bases and J 1 base, leaving 7 bases between the germline ends. This CDR3 has 12 residues. CDR3: CASIGSQETQYF. DNA of the CDR3: TGTGCCAGCATCGGGTCCCAAGAGACCCAGTACTTC.

The chain links TRBV14 to TRBJ2-1; a possible D gene is TRBD2 (5 bases). Germline V lookup: CDR1 SGHDN, CDR2 FVKESK. Between the trimmed V and J ends, which lost 0 bases and 7 bases, there was a span of 10 bases. CDR3 length: 14 residues. CDR3 in amino acids: CASSQELGRNEQFF. In nucleotides, the CDR3 is TGTGCCAGCAGCCAAGAACTAGGTAGGAATGAGCAGTTCTTC.

V and J are TRBV30 and TRBJ1-6; 7 nucleotides align to TRBD1. Unmatched junction bases numbered 5, after V lost 2 bases and J lost 7 bases. Germline assignment: CDR1 GTSNPN and CDR2 SVGIG (reference sequence). The CDR3 runs to 14 residues. The DNA for the CDR3 is TGTGCCTGGAGTCCGGGACAGTCCAATTCACCCCTCCACTTT. Its protein product is CAWSPGQSNSPLHF.

The chain has TRBV18 and TRBJ2-3; TRBD1 matches at 11 bases. This CDR3 is 16 amino acids long. Germline values: CDR1 KGHSH, CDR2 LQKENI. J gave up 5 bases and V 0 bases, and 4 bases lay outside the gene matches. The CDR3 reads CASSPPGDRGIDTQYF. CDR3 in DNA: TGTGCCAGCTCACCACCAGGGGACAGGGGGATAGATACGCAGTATTTT. Looking up the rest from reference TRBV18 and TRBJ2-3 gives the full variable domain: NAGVMQNPRHLVRRRGQEARLRCSPMKGHSHVYWYRQLPEEGLKFMVYLQKENIIDESGMPKERFSAEFPKEGPSILRIQQVVRGDSAAYFCASSPPGDRGIDTQYFGPGTRLTVL.

This clone was found a few times. V usage is TRBV7-8 and J usage is TRBJ1-4; TRBD1 aligns across 9 bases. With 4 bases clipped from V and 8 bases from J, the junction kept 14 bases outside the gene matches. The CDR3 runs 17 residues. Germline loops: CDR1 SGHVS, CDR2 FQNEAQ. DNA for the CDR3: TGTGCCAGCAGCTCGCTCGGACAGGGGATGAGGAACGAAAAACTGTTTTTT. Translation: CASSSLGQGMRNEKLFF.

The chain carries TRBV6-5 and TRBJ2-7; weak D call: TRBD2 (5 bases). The CDR3 spans 16 residues. Trimming cost V 0 bases and J 0 bases, with 12 bases left between them. Per the germline V gene, CDR1 is MNHEY and CDR2 is SVGAGI. CDR3 sequence (DNA): TGTGCCAGCAGTTACTCGACCGGGGAAAGCTCCTACGAGCAGTACTTC. Protein: CASSYSTGESSYEQYF.

The genes are TRBV6-5 and TRBJ1-1; the match to TRBD1 covers 8 bases. The ends lost 7 bases at V and 7 bases at J; junction bases unmatched: 5. The CDR3 extends over 12 amino acids. Germline lookup yields CDR1 MNHEY and CDR2 SVGAGI. The CDR3 DNA reads as TGTGCCAGCAATGGACAGGGAATTGAAGCTTTCTTT. Its protein is CASNGQGIEAFF.

This clone has just a few counts. The chain is built from TRBV6-1 and TRBJ1-2; the match to TRBD1 covers 9 bases. CDR1 is MNHNS, CDR2 SASEGT, per germline. V lost 1 base to trimming and J lost 13 bases; unmatched junction nucleotides: 7. This CDR3 is 13 amino acids long. The CDR3 DNA reads TGTGCCAGCAGTGAAGGATACAGGGGGCAGGGCACCTTC. Translated: CASSEGYRGQGTF.

The V gene is TRBV7-9, the J gene TRBJ2-7, with TRBD1 as a possible D gene (5 bases). The length of the CDR3 is 13 residues. Germline CDR1 is SEHNR and CDR2 is FQNEAQ (reference sequence). The ends were cut back, 4 bases at V and 7 bases at J, with 14 bases in the middle. CDR3 in amino acids: CASSSSGKNEQYF. CDR3 DNA sequence: TGTGCCAGCAGCTCTTCAGGGAAGAATGAGCAGTACTTC.